This TCR beta chain derives from a study of control samples from healthy donors and cancer patients. Libraries were prepared by immunoSEQ multiplex PCR; TCRdb keeps only in-frame clonotypes and omits some of them. The sample carries fewer than 95,000 clones, approximately 86% recorded once. The CDR3 extends over 14 amino acids. V lost 5 bases and J lost 0, with 5 bases in between. CDR1 and CDR2 (germline): LNHNV, YYDKDF (reference sequence). This TCR came from a woman aged 45-59 years in good health. The sample comprised blood. The rearrangement uses TRBV15 and TRBJ1-6; D not certain. CDR3 residues: CATSGSSYNSPLHF. CDR3 DNA sequence: TGTGCCACCAGCGGTAGCTCCTATAATTCACCCCTCCACTTT.